Below, one T cell receptor beta chain is given with its context. TCRdb keeps only in-frame clones here, not all; method: immunoSEQ multiplex PCR. This sample has about 100,000 clones, with approximately 86% found just once. The data are from a study of blood T cell repertoires in COVID-19. For the study at large: Nucleic acid was either cDNA or gDNA, and it came from T cells, B-cell-depleted T cells, or PBMCs.

V was pared by 2 bases and J by 4 bases, with 3 bases of the junction left unmatched. CDR3 size: 15 residues. Germline CDR1 reads ENHRY; CDR2 reads SYGVKD. The TCR was taken from an elderly man with acute or convalescent COVID-19. The V call is TRBV10-3, the J call TRBJ1-2, with 11 bases aligning to TRBD1. The specimen was peripheral blood. Here the CDR3 DNA reads TGTGCCATCAGTGAGGGACAGGGGGCACTCTATGGCTACACCTTC. Translated: CAISEGQGALYGYTF.